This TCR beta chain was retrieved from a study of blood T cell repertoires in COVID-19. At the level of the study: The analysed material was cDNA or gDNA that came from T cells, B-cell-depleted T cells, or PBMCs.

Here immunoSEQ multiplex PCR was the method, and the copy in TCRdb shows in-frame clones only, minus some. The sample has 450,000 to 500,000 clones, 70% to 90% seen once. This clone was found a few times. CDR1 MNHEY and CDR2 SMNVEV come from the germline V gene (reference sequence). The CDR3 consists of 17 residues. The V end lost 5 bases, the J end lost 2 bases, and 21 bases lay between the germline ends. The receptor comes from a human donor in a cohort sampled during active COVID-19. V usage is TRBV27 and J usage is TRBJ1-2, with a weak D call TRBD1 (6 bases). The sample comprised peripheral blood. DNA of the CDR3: TGTGCCAGCAGTCGGGAGAGGGGGGGACGAGGGAACTATGGCTACACCTTC. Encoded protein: CASSRERGGRGNYGYTF.